Below, 11 T cell receptor beta chains from the same sample are listed, as sequenced in a study of T cells in Graves' hyperthyroidism and ophthalmopathy. The TCR beta CDR3 regions underwent amplification using RNA transcripts as the source. Researchers ran a first-round RT-PCR on the TCR CDR3 using the HTBI primer set. A single record per CDR3 protein comes from TCRdb applying MiXCR to the multiplex PCR reads. The sample includes about 700,000 distinct CDR3 sequences, 14% of them seen just once. Material: blood. Receptors were obtained from a woman between 18 and 29 years old with Graves' hyperthyroidism.

The chain links TRBV5-6 to TRBJ1-2, with 9 nucleotides matching TRBD1. Germline V gene lookup returns CDR1 SGHDT and CDR2 YYEEEE. The CDR3 extends over 14 amino acids. J lost 7 bases, V lost 3 bases, and 7 bases had no gene match. The CDR3 DNA is TGTGCCAGCAGCTCCGGGACAGGGCCCGGTGGCTACACCTTC. Protein product: CASSSGTGPGGYTF.

The CDR3 DNA follows: TGTGCCAGCAGCTTGCTCTTTTTGGGGGCTAGCGGGTACAATGAGCAGTTCTTC. Amino acids: CASSLLFLGASGYNEQFF. The V and J genes are TRBV5-6 and TRBJ2-1; 8 bases match TRBD2. V gave up 1 base and J gave up 4 bases; unmatched junction bases: 13. The CDR3 runs 18 residues. The germline CDR1 and CDR2 sequences are SGHDT and YYEEEE.

This clonotype appeared a few times. The V gene is TRBV29-1, the J gene TRBJ1-1; perhaps TRBD1 as D (6 bases). The length of the CDR3 is 12 residues. Per the germline V gene, CDR1 is SQVTM and CDR2 is ANQGSEA. V lost 6 bases, J lost 4 bases, and 12 bases lay in between. The CDR3 nucleotides read TGCAGCGTCTGGGGGGGCGGCACTGAAGCTTTCTTT. Translated, it gives CSVWGGGTEAFF.

This clonotype has at least ten counts. The chain joins TRBV7-9 to TRBJ2-1; 8 bases are shared with TRBD2. CDR3 length equals 15 residues. Trimming removed 5 bases from V and 7 bases from J; junction bases left unmatched: 10. CDR1 and CDR2 from the germline V gene are SEHNR and FQNEAQ (reference sequence). This CDR3 is CASSLWVAGLNEQFF. As DNA, the CDR3 is TGTGCCAGCAGCCTCTGGGTAGCGGGGCTAAATGAGCAGTTCTTC. The full variable domain, in which reference TRBV7-9 and TRBJ2-1 provide the parts outside the CDR3, is DTGVSQNPRHKITKRGQNVTFRCDPISEHNRLYWYRQTLGQGPEFLTYFQNEAQLEKSRLLSDRFSAERPKGSFSTLEIQRTEQGDSAMYLCASSLWVAGLNEQFFGPGTRLTVL.

This clonotype has a count of ten or more. The V and J genes are TRBV5-6 and TRBJ1-2, with a possible D match to TRBD1 (6 bases). Germline assignment: CDR1 SGHDT and CDR2 YYEEEE. Trimming cost V 4 bases and J 2 bases, with 12 bases left between them. The CDR3 contains 14 residues. CDR3 sequence: CASSPGGRNYGYTF. Here the CDR3 DNA reads TGTGCCAGCAGCCCTGGGGGGCGCAACTATGGCTACACCTTC.

Remarks on this clonotype: Germline and junction disagree at one end, which may indicate a read error. J is TRBJ2-7 and V is TRBV7-2; 7 bases line up with TRBD2. The CDR3 is 16 residues long. Germline loops: CDR1 SGHTA, CDR2 FQGNSA. DNA of the CDR3: TGTGCCAGCAGCTCTCAGGCTAGCGGTAGCTCCTACAAGCAGTACTTC. Its protein is CASSSQASGSSYKQYF.

V gene TRBV7-9 combines with J gene TRBJ2-5; a possible D gene is TRBD1 (6 bases). This CDR3 is 15 amino acids long. Germline V gene sequence: CDR1 SEHNR, CDR2 FQNEAQ (reference sequence). Trimming took 5 bases from V and 5 from J, leaving 18 bases between them. CDR3 in DNA: TGTGCCAGCAGCGCATTTGGGGGACATTGGGAGACCCAGTACTTC. This encodes CASSAFGGHWETQYF.

This clonotype was counted many times. The chain carries TRBV3-1 and TRBJ2-3; 8 nucleotides align to TRBD1. With V trimmed by 4 bases and J by 0 bases, 6 bases remained unmatched. The germline V gene has CDR1 LGHDT and CDR2 YNNKEL (reference sequence). The CDR3 extends over 16 amino acids. The CDR3 coding sequence is TGTGCCAGCAGCCGACTACAGGGGGTGAGCACAGATACGCAGTATTTT. Translated, it gives CASSRLQGVSTDTQYF.

This clonotype has a count of ten or more. The chain recombines TRBV11-2 with TRBJ2-4, with TRBD2 matching over 8 bases. V lost 5 bases to trimming and J lost 9 bases; unmatched junction nucleotides: 12. CDR3 length: 15 residues. Looked up from germline, CDR1 is SGHAT and CDR2 is FQNNGV. CDR3 residues: CASSPGGGFEIIQYF. The CDR3 nucleotides read TGTGCCAGCAGCCCGGGGGGGGGGTTCGAGATCATTCAGTACTTC.

The rearrangement joins TRBV3-2 to TRBJ2-7; the table gives TRBD2 as D, unverified against the DNA. TRBV3-2 is recorded as a pseudogene. The CDR3 extends over 17 amino acids. For the CDR3, the DNA is TGTGCCAGCAGCCAGGCTCTAGCGGGTTCCCTTGGGTGCGAGCAGTACTTC. Protein sequence: CASSQALAGSLGCEQYF.

The chain couples TRBV5-1 to TRBJ2-6; D uncertain. The germline V gene encodes CDR1 SGHRS and CDR2 YFSETQ. The CDR3 runs to 11 residues. Trimming removed 0 bases at V and 12 bases at J, with 4 bases between. CDR3 in amino acids: CASSLAGVLTF. The CDR3 nucleotides are TGCGCCAGCAGCTTGGCGGGCGTCCTGACTTTC.